The sequence of this T cell receptor beta chain was determined in a study of T cells after yellow fever vaccination. Study outcomes and limitations: Reappearance after the booster was observed for most primary-vaccination clones (roughly 97% CD4, over 70% CD8).

This CDR3 has 15 amino acids. Germline V gene lookup returns CDR1 SGHAT and CDR2 FQDESV (reference sequence). Trimming shortened V by 4 bases and J by 2 bases, and 15 bases separated the two germline ends. Regarding this clonotype: What it binds is not known.

Using its own MiXCR run on the 5' RACE reads, TCRdb lists one record per CDR3 protein. Of approximately 510,000 distinct CDR3 sequences listed, 20% to 25% are singletons. The chain recombines TRBV11-1 with TRBJ2-7; no firm D call. The source of this sequence is a man between 18 and 29 years old who received the YFV17D yellow fever vaccine. This material consisted of PBMCs, taken less than 25 days after the first yellow fever vaccination. As DNA, the CDR3 is TGTGCCAGCAGCTACTCCTCCGGGTCGACCTACGAGCAGTACTTC. It codes for CASSYSSGSTYEQYF.